At least ten counts were recorded for the clone carrying this T cell receptor (beta chain). The antigen is unknown. The source of the sample is a study of CD8 T cells in ankylosing spondylitis. TCRdb independently ran MiXCR on the 5' RACE reads; one entry per CDR3 protein. Here the sample spans fewer than 50,000 distinct CDR3 sequences, around 10% being singletons. Notes on the study in general: Matched synovial fluid from ankylosing spondylitis patients was reported to be enriched for disease-linked clones. For ankylosing spondylitis blood, a TCR beta motif of about 8 highly homologous variants appeared characteristic.

This CDR3 comprises 16 residues. V was shortened by 5 bases and J by 5 bases, with 18 bases between the two germline ends. Per the germline V gene, CDR1 is SGHVS and CDR2 is FQNEAQ. The chain is built from TRBV7-8 and TRBJ2-2; D is unresolved. This clonotype was obtained from a male donor with ankylosing spondylitis or in good health (not recorded which). Sample: blood, either unsorted or a sorted T cell fraction (not recorded which). The CDR3 DNA follows: TGTGCCAGCAGCAAAACGGACGCCCGGATAACCGGGGAGCTGTTTTTT. Amino acid sequence: CASSKTDARITGELFF.